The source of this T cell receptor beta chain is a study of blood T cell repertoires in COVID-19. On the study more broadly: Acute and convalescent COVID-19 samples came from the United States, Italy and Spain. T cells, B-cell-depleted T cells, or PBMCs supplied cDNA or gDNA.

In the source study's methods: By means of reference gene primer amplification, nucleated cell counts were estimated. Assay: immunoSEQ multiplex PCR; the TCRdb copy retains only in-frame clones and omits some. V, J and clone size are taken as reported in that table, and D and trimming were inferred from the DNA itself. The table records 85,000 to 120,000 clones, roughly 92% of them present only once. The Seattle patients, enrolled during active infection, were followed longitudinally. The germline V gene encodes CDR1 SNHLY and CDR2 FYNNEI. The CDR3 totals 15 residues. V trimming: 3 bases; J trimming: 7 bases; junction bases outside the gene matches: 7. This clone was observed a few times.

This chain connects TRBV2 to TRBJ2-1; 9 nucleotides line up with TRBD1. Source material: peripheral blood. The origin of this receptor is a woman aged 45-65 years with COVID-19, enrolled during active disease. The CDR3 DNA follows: TGTGCCAGCAGTGACGGAAGGGACAGGGTGAATGAGCAGTTCTTC. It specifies CASSDGRDRVNEQFF.